Included here is one TCR beta chain sequence, with context. This CDR3 is 14 amino acids long. The germline V and J ends were trimmed by 4 bases and 1 base, with 10 bases remaining between them. Germline V lookup: CDR1 SGHTA, CDR2 FQGTGA. The data were obtained in a study of OX40 agonist ivuxolimab in advanced cancers. Repertoires were generated with immunoSEQ multiplex PCR, while TCRdb's copy carries only in-frame clones and drops some. The table has around 46,000 clones, over 75% seen once. The sequencing here drew on CD4+ or CD8+ T cells sorted from blood, taken in a trial of the OX40 agonist ivuxolimab. The rearrangement uses TRBV7-3 and TRBJ1-1; tentatively, D is TRBD1 (5 bases). This receptor was obtained from an adult with an advanced solid tumor such as melanoma, head and neck, liver or kidney cancer. CDR3 amino acids: CASSSYGGNTEAFF. In nucleotides, the CDR3 is TGTGCCAGCAGCTCTTACGGGGGGAACACTGAAGCTTTCTTT.